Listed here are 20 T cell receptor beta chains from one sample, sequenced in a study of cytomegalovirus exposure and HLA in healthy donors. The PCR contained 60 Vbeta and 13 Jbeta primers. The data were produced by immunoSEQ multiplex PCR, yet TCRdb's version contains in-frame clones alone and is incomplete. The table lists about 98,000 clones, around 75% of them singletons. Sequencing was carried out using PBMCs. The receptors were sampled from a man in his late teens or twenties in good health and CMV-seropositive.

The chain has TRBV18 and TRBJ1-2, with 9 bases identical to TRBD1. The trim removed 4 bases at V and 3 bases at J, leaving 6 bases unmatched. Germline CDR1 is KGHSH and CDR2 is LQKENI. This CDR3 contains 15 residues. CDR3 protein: CASSLGTGKDYGYTF. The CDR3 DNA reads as TGTGCCAGCTCACTGGGGACAGGGAAGGACTATGGCTACACCTTC.

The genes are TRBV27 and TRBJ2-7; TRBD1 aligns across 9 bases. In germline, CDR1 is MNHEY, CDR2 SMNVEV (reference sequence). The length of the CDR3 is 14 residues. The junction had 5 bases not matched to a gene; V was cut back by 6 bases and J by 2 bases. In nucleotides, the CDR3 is TGTGCCAGCAGACCAACAGGGGGCCCCTACGAGCAGTACTTC. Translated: CASRPTGGPYEQYF.

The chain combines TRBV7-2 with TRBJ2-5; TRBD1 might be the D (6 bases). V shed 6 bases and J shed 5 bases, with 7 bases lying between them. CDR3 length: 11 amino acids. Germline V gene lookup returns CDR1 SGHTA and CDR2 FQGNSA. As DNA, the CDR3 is TGTGCCAGCAGTAGGGGGGAGACCCAGTACTTC. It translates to CASSRGETQYF.

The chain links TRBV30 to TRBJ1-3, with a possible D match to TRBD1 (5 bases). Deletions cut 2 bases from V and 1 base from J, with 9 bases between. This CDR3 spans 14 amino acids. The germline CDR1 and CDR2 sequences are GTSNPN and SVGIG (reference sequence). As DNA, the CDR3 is TGTGCCTGGAGTCCGACAGCGTCTGGAAACACCATATATTTT. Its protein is CAWSPTASGNTIYF.

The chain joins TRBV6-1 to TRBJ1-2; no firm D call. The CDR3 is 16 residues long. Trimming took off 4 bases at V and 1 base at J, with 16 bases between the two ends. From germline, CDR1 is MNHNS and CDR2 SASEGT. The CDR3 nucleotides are TGTGCCAGCAGTGGGAGAGGCACCCTTATTAACTATGGCTACACCTTC. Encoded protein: CASSGRGTLINYGYTF.

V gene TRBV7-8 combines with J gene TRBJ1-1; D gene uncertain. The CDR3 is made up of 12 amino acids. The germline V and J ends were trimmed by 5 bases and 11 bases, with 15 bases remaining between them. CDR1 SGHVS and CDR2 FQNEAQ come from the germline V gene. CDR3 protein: CASSTTREKAFF. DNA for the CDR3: TGTGCCAGCAGCACCACCCGGGAAAAGGCTTTCTTT.

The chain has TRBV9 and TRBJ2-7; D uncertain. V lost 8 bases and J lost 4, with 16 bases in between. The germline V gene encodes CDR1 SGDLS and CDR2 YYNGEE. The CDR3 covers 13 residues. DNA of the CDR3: TGTGCCAGAGACATTTTTCCCTATTACGAGCAGTACTTC. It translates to CARDIFPYYEQYF.

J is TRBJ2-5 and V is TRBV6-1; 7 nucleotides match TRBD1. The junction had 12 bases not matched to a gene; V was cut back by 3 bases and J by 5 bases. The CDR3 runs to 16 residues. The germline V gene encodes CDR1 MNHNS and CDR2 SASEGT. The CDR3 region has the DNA TGTGCCAGCAGTGACGCGGACAGGACACTAGGGGAGACCCAGTACTTC. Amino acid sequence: CASSDADRTLGETQYF.

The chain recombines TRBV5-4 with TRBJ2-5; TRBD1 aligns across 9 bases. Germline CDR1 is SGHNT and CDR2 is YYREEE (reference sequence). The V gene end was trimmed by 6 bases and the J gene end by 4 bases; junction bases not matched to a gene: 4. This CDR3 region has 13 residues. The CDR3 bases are TGTGCCAGCACCGTGGACAGGGGAGAGACCCAGTACTTC. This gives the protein CASTVDRGETQYF.

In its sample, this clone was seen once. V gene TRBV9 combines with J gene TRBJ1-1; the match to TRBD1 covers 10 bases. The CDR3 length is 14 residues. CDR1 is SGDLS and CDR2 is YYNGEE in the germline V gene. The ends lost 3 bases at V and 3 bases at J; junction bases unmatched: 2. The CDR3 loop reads CASSAGTGDTEAFF. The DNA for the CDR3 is TGTGCCAGCAGCGCCGGGACAGGGGACACTGAAGCTTTCTTT.

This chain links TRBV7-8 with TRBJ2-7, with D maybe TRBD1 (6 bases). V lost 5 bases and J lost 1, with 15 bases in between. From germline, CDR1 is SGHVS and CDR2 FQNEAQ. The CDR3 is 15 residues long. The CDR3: CASSPLTGVSYEQYF. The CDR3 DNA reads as TGTGCCAGCAGCCCGCTGACAGGCGTTTCCTACGAGCAGTACTTC.

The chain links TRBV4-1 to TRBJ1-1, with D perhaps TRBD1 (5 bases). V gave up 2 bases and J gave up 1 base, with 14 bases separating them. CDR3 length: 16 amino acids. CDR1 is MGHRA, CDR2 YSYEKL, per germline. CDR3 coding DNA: TGCGCCAGCAGCCAACCTTACAGGTGGGGGAACACTGAAGCTTTCTTT. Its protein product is CASSQPYRWGNTEAFF.

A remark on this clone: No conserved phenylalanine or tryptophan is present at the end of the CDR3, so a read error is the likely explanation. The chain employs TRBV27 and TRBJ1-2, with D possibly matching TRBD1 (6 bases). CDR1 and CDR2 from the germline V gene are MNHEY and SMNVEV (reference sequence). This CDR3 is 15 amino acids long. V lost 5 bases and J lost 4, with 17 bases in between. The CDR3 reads CASSNTTGSVYGYTL. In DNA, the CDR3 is TGTGCCAGCAGTAACACCACAGGGTCCGTCTATGGCTACACCCTC.

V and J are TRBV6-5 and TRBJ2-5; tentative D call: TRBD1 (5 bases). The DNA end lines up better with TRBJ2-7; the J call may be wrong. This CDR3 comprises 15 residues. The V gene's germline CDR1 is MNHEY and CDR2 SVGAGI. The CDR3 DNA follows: TGTGCCAGCAGTTACAGCCGTCAGGGTACCTACGAGCAGTACTTC. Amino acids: CASSYSRQGTYEQYF.

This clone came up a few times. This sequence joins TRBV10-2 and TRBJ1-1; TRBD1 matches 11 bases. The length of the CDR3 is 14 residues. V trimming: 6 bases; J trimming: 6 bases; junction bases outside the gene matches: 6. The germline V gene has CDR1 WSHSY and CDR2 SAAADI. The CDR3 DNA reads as TGCGCCAGCAGAGGGACAGGGGGATTCGCTGAAGCTTTCTTT. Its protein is CASRGTGGFAEAFF.

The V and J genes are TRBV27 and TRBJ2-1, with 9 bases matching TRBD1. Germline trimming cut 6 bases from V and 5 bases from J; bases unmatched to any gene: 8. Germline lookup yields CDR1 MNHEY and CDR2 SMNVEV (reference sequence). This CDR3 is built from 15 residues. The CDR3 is CASSKAGTGNNEQFF. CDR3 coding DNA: TGTGCCAGCAGCAAAGCCGGGACAGGGAACAATGAGCAGTTCTTC.

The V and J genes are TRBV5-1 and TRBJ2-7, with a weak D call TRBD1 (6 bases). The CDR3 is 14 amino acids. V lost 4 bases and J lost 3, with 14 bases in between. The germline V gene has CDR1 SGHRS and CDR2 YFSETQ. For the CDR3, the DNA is TGCGCCAGCAGCCCAGCCGGGACAAGCTACGAGCAGTACTTC. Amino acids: CASSPAGTSYEQYF.

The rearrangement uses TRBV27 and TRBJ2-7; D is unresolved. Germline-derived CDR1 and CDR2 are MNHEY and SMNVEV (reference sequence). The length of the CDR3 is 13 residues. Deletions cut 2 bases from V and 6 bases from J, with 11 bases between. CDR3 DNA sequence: TGTGCCAGCAGTTTAAACGCAATACTCGAGCAGTACTTC. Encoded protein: CASSLNAILEQYF.

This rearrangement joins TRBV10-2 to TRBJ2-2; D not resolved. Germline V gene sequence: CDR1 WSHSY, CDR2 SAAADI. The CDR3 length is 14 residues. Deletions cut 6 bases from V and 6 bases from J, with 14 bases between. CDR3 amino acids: CASSSSSEPGELFF. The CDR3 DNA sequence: TGCGCCAGCAGCTCGTCTTCCGAGCCCGGGGAGCTGTTTTTT.

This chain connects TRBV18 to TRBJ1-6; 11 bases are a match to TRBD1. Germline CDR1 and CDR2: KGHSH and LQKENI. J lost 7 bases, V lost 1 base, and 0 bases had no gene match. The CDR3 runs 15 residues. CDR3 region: CASSPRTGGNSPLHF. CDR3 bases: TGTGCCAGCTCACCACGGACAGGGGGCAATTCACCCCTCCACTTT.